The clone carrying this T cell receptor (gamma chain) was seen a handful of times. Its antigen is currently unknown. This specimen belongs to a study of Vδ1+ human thymocytes. Study conclusions and caveats: The authors advised highly purified populations and single-cell validation. Thymic TRG and TRD repertoires appeared highly polyclonal, with Gaussian CDR3 length distributions. Thymic delta-chain repertoires held roughly 18% Vdelta2 sequences and few Vdelta3, despite high sort purity.

The CDR3 is 13 residues long. Trimming cost V 2 bases and J 5 bases; bases outside gene matches: 6. CDR1 is VTNTFY and CDR2 is YDVSTARD in the germline V gene (reference sequence). After alphabeta T cell depletion, CD3+ Vdelta1+ Vdelta2- thymocytes were sorted. Sequences come from RNA converted to cDNA by reverse transcription. Multiplex PCR used pooled V-gene forward primers and a constant-region reverse primer to amplify CDR3s. TCRdb re-identified clones in the multiplex PCR reads via CATT. The top ten clones hold over 1.5% of a sample with roughly 24,000 gamma-chain clones, roughly an eighth of them seen once.

The V gene is TRGV3, the J gene TRGJ1 or TRGJ2. The receptor was derived from a child less than two years old who had congenital heart surgery. Sequenced: Vdelta1+ gamma-delta thymocytes from the thymus. Regarding subset: FACS-sorted CD3+ TCRalphabeta- TCRVdelta1+ TCRVdelta2- thymocytes. CDR3 in DNA: TGTGCCACCTGGGACACCACTCATTATAAGAAACTCTTT. This gives the protein CATWDTTHYKKLF.